The 22 T cell receptor beta chains given below trace back to one sample, sequenced in a study of cytomegalovirus exposure and HLA in healthy donors. The PCR ran on 60 Vbeta and 13 Jbeta primers. Method: immunoSEQ multiplex PCR; TCRdb's copy keeps in-frame clones and lacks some. The sample includes roughly 160,000 clones, roughly 82% seen only once; the top ten take about 10%. The sample comprised PBMCs. The receptors stem from a man aged 45-60 years in good health and CMV-seropositive.

The chain uses TRBV2 and TRBJ2-7, with D unresolved. CDR3 length equals 12 residues. V was clipped by 5 bases and J by 3 bases, with 8 bases between them. The germline V gene encodes CDR1 SNHLY and CDR2 FYNNEI. The CDR3 DNA reads TGTGCCAGCAGTCGTACAGACTACGAGCAGTACTTC. Protein product: CASSRTDYEQYF.

The chain carries TRBV27 and TRBJ2-7, with D perhaps matching TRBD2 (5 bases). V was cut by 8 bases and J by 3 bases, with 20 bases left in between. The CDR3 consists of 15 residues. Germline V lookup: CDR1 MNHEY, CDR2 SMNVEV (reference sequence). The CDR3 protein is CASVTRAGNFYEQYF. CDR3 in DNA: TGTGCCAGCGTTACTCGAGCCGGGAACTTCTACGAGCAGTACTTC.

This sequence joins TRBV27 and TRBJ1-4; possible D gene TRBD1, 5 bases. Trimming took off 6 bases at V and 12 bases at J, with 32 bases between the two ends. Germline V gene data show CDR1 as MNHEY and CDR2 as SMNVEV (reference sequence). The CDR3 extends over 18 amino acids. The CDR3: CASSHRPSPGKGFGELFF. In DNA, the CDR3 is TGTGCCAGCAGCCATAGGCCCTCTCCAGGGAAAGGGTTCGGAGAACTGTTTTTT.

This sequence joins TRBV7-2 and TRBJ2-3; a possible D gene is TRBD2 (5 bases). Germline assignment: CDR1 SGHTA and CDR2 FQGNSA. This CDR3 spans 13 amino acids. V was pared by 5 bases and J by 12 bases, with 18 bases between. The CDR3 nucleotides read TGTGCCAGCAGCCTTAGGCGGGTCGGGTCACAGTATTTT. Amino acid sequence: CASSLRRVGSQYF.

The chain recombines TRBV7-2 with TRBJ1-5, with 11 bases fitting TRBD1. This CDR3 has 15 residues. The ends lost 5 bases at V and 7 bases at J; junction bases unmatched: 7. Per the germline V gene, CDR1 is SGHTA and CDR2 is FQGNSA. This CDR3 reads CASSPSGQGAQPQHF. As DNA, the CDR3 is TGTGCCAGCAGCCCCTCCGGACAGGGGGCCCAGCCCCAGCATTTT.

The V gene is TRBV9, the J gene TRBJ2-5; no definite D call. This CDR3 comprises 13 residues. Germline CDR1 SGDLS, CDR2 YYNGEE. V was shortened by 2 bases and J by 3 bases, with 8 bases between the two germline ends. CDR3 in amino acids: CASSVGQKETQYF. CDR3 nucleotides: TGTGCCAGCAGCGTTGGGCAGAAAGAGACCCAGTACTTC.

The chain links TRBV10-3 to TRBJ2-7, with a tentative D call TRBD1 (6 bases). CDR3 length equals 17 residues. The germline gives CDR1 ENHRY, CDR2 SYGVKD. Between the trimmed V and J ends, which lost 2 bases and 0 bases, there was a span of 17 bases. The CDR3 DNA follows: TGTGCCATCAGTGAGCCGAGTGGACAGAGGAGCTCCTACGAGCAGTACTTC. Its protein is CAISEPSGQRSSYEQYF.

The J gene is TRBJ2-7, the V gene TRBV21-1; the D call TRBD1 from the table was never checked on the DNA. TRBV21-1 is marked as a pseudogene. CDR3 length: 15 residues. The CDR3 protein is CASSKNGQGAYEQYF. The CDR3 nucleotides are TGTGCCAGCAGCAAAAACGGACAGGGCGCCTACGAGCAGTACTTC.

V is TRBV19 and J is TRBJ2-1; 13 nucleotides align to TRBD2. Trimming at V came to 8 bases and at J to 7 bases, leaving 5 bases not matched to a gene. The CDR3 consists of 14 residues. Per germline, CDR1 LNHDA and CDR2 SQIVND (reference sequence). Here the CDR3 reads CASRTSGGGNEQFF. CDR3 sequence (DNA): TGTGCCAGTCGGACTAGCGGGGGTGGTAATGAGCAGTTCTTC.

This rearrangement joins TRBV7-8 to TRBJ2-5, with 7 bases identical to TRBD1. There are 15 residues in the CDR3. Germline values: CDR1 SGHVS, CDR2 FQNEAQ. The trim removed 5 bases at V and 2 bases at J, leaving 8 bases unmatched. This CDR3 reads CASSLTPGQQETQYF. The CDR3 DNA reads as TGTGCCAGCAGCCTCACCCCGGGACAGCAAGAGACCCAGTACTTC.

In DNA form, the CDR3 reads TGCGCCAGCAGCCAAGATAGTTCCTACAATGAGCAGTTCTTC. Translation: CASSQDSSYNEQFF. The V call is TRBV4-3, the J call TRBJ2-1; D gene uncertain. Germline V gives CDR1 LGHNA, CDR2 YSLEER. The CDR3 runs 14 residues. V lost 0 bases to trimming and J lost 1 base, with 4 bases between them.

The rearrangement uses TRBV5-4 and TRBJ2-7, with TRBD1 identical over 8 bases. From germline, CDR1 is SGHNT and CDR2 YYREEE (reference sequence). The CDR3 extends over 15 amino acids. The V gene end was trimmed by 4 bases and the J gene end by 0 bases; junction bases not matched to a gene: 6. The CDR3: CASSPDRGLSYEQYF. In nucleotides, the CDR3 is TGTGCCAGCAGCCCCGACAGGGGTCTCTCCTACGAGCAGTACTTC.

About this clone itself: Additional DNA sequences in this sample encode the identical CDR3. The gene calls are TRBV20-1 and TRBJ2-7; D unclear. The CDR3 has 11 amino acids. Germline values: CDR1 DFQATT, CDR2 SNEGSKA (reference sequence). The V and J ends lost 0 bases and 4 bases respectively, with 4 bases between them. This CDR3 is CSARDSYEQYF. Written as DNA, the CDR3 is TGCAGTGCTAGAGATAGTTACGAGCAGTACTTC.

This chain connects TRBV2 to TRBJ1-1; D may be TRBD1 (5 bases). The CDR3 has 12 residues. The V gene's germline CDR1 is SNHLY and CDR2 FYNNEI. Trimming removed 7 bases at V and 6 bases at J, with 12 bases between. In DNA form, the CDR3 reads TGTGCCAGCACGGCAGGGTCGGCTGAAGCTTTCTTT. The encoded protein is CASTAGSAEAFF.

The V call is TRBV29-1, the J call TRBJ1-4; 7 bases are shared with TRBD1. The CDR3 runs to 13 residues. Germline loops: CDR1 SQVTM, CDR2 ANQGSEA. The ends lost 8 bases at V and 7 bases at J; junction bases unmatched: 10. DNA for the CDR3: TGCAGCACCCGACAGGGCGGCGGTGAAAAACTGTTTTTT. Protein: CSTRQGGGEKLFF.

The chain couples TRBV4-3 to TRBJ1-5; D gene unclear. The CDR3 contains 13 residues. Trimming left V 4 bases short and J 4 bases short, with 8 bases between. Germline CDR1 reads LGHNA; CDR2 reads YSLEER. CDR3 DNA: TGCGCCAGCAGCCGCGGGTTTAATCAGCCCCAGCATTTT. Residues: CASSRGFNQPQHF.

Only one count was recorded for this clone. The chain carries TRBV4-2 and TRBJ2-7; TRBD1 matches 8 bases. Per the germline V gene, CDR1 is LGHNA and CDR2 is YNFKEQ. The junction had 5 bases not matched to a gene; V was cut back by 4 bases and J by 0 bases. The length of the CDR3 is 15 residues. The CDR3 sequence is CASSPTGVNSYEQYF. For the CDR3, the DNA is TGTGCCAGCAGCCCGACAGGGGTCAACTCCTACGAGCAGTACTTC.

The CDR3 bases are TGTGCCAGCAGGCCGGACAGGGTCCACGAGCAGTACTTC. Its translation: CASRPDRVHEQYF. The chain carries TRBV27 and TRBJ2-7; 8 bases line up with TRBD1. This CDR3 has 13 amino acids. CDR1 is MNHEY and CDR2 is SMNVEV in the germline V gene (reference sequence). After removal of 6 bases from V and 5 bases from J, the junction contained 6 bases not matched to a gene.

This clone has only a few counts. This rearrangement joins TRBV30 to TRBJ2-7; the match to TRBD2 covers 7 bases. The CDR3 is 13 amino acids. Germline trimming cut 7 bases from V and 2 bases from J; bases unmatched to any gene: 8. Germline lookup yields CDR1 GTSNPN and CDR2 SVGIG (reference sequence). CDR3 coding DNA: TGTGCCTCTGGGGGGGGGTTCACCTACGAGCAGTACTTC. Protein sequence: CASGGGFTYEQYF.

V and J are TRBV5-1 and TRBJ2-7; 11 bases match TRBD1. With 7 bases clipped from V and 6 bases from J, the junction kept 9 bases outside the gene matches. Germline V gene data show CDR1 as SGHRS and CDR2 as YFSETQ. There are 14 residues in the CDR3. DNA for the CDR3: TGCGCCAGCTCCTCGGGACAGGGGGTAGGCGAGCAGTACTTC. Amino acids: CASSSGQGVGEQYF.

The chain links TRBV28 to TRBJ2-5; 7 positions agree with TRBD2. After removal of 4 bases from V and 4 bases from J, the junction contained 18 bases not matched to a gene. The germline V gene encodes CDR1 MDHEN and CDR2 SYDVKM. CDR3 size: 18 residues. CDR3 sequence reads: CASSSPGLSKRWGETQYF. The CDR3 region has the DNA TGTGCCAGCAGTTCCCCGGGACTATCAAAAAGGTGGGGAGAGACCCAGTACTTC.

The chain carries TRBV30 and TRBJ2-1; maybe TRBD2 (6 bases). This CDR3 contains 16 residues. Germline CDR1 reads GTSNPN; CDR2 reads SVGIG (reference sequence). Trimming stripped 2 bases from V and 5 bases from J, with 19 bases between. For the CDR3, the DNA is TGTGCCTGGAGTTGGGGCCGGGCTAGCGTAGACAATGAGCAGTTCTTC. As protein: CAWSWGRASVDNEQFF. The full variable domain, with the rest looked up from reference TRBV30 and TRBJ2-1, is SQTIHQWPATLVQPVGSPLSLECTVEGTSNPNLYWYRQAAGRGLQLLFYSVGIGQISSEVPQNLSASRPQDRQFILSSKKLLLSDSGFYLCAWSWGRASVDNEQFFGPGTRLTVL.